What follows are 29 T cell receptor beta chains derived from one specimen sequenced in a study of T cell repertoires in cytomegalovirus infection. TCRdb recomputed calls from the reads with MiXCR, one row per CDR3 protein. The sample includes about 230,000 distinct CDR3 sequences, about 7% of them seen just once. The sample comprised PBMCs. All receptors come from a human donor in good health (CMV status not recorded). Some clones in this sample may be carry-over from other donors' samples.

This clonotype came up many times. The V call is TRBV11-3, the J call TRBJ2-1; TRBD1 is a possible D gene (5 bases). The germline V gene has CDR1 SGHNT and CDR2 YENEEA. CDR3 length equals 15 residues. V lost 4 bases to trimming and J lost 9 bases, with 19 bases between them. The CDR3 region is CASSSTAGGRGEQFF. The CDR3, as DNA: TGTGCCAGCAGCTCAACAGCCGGCGGAAGGGGTGAGCAGTTCTTC.

This clonotype was picked up many times. V and J are TRBV14 and TRBJ2-1; no firm D call. The CDR3 has 16 residues. The V gene's germline CDR1 is SGHDN and CDR2 FVKESK. The V gene lost 5 bases and the J gene lost 4 bases, with 18 bases spanning the gap. The CDR3 DNA sequence: TGTGCCAGCAGCGCTCGAGGTCAGGATTTTTACAATGAGCAGTTCTTC. Translation: CASSARGQDFYNEQFF.

This clonotype has ten or more counts. The chain has TRBV4-2 and TRBJ2-2; D is unclear. The CDR3 runs to 14 residues. V was clipped by 4 bases and J by 0 bases, with 6 bases between them. Germline V gene data show CDR1 as LGHNA and CDR2 as YNFKEQ. The CDR3 spells CASSPSTNTGELFF. In nucleotides, the CDR3 is TGTGCCAGCAGCCCCTCGACGAACACCGGGGAGCTGTTTTTT.

This clonotype was counted many times. The chain couples TRBV7-2 to TRBJ2-5; D remains unclear. Germline V gene sequence: CDR1 SGHTA, CDR2 FQGNSA. V was cut by 4 bases and J by 0 bases, with 6 bases left in between. The CDR3 is 13 amino acids. For the CDR3, the DNA is TGTGCCAGCAGCTCCCAGAACCAAGAGACCCAGTACTTC. Protein: CASSSQNQETQYF. Using reference TRBV7-2 and TRBJ2-5 for the parts outside the CDR3, the full variable domain is GAGVSQSPSNKVTEKGKDVELRCDPISGHTALYWYRQSLGQGLEFLIYFQGNSAPDKSGLPSDRFSAERTGGSVSTLTIQRTQQEDSAVYLCASSSQNQETQYFGPGTRLLVL.

The table lists this clonotype with many counts. The chain links TRBV29-1 to TRBJ2-7; possible D gene TRBD1, 7 bases. CDR1 is SQVTM and CDR2 is ANQGSEA in the germline V gene. Deletions cut 1 base from V and 3 bases from J, with 10 bases between. The CDR3 is 13 residues long. The CDR3 sequence: CSVEGQGGYEQYF. CDR3 nucleotides: TGCAGCGTTGAAGGGCAGGGGGGCTACGAGCAGTACTTC.

This clonotype has a count of ten or more. The V gene is TRBV6-2 or TRBV6-3, the J gene TRBJ1-1; D remains ambiguous. Germline V lookup: CDR1 MNHEY, CDR2 SVGEGT. CDR3 length: 13 residues. Trimming pared 11 bases from V and 4 bases from J, leaving 17 bases between. The chain's CDR3 is CAPPGATSTEAFF. The CDR3 DNA sequence: TGTGCCCCGCCCGGAGCTACGAGCACTGAAGCTTTCTTT.

This clonotype was found many times. V gene TRBV7-9 combines with J gene TRBJ2-1, with D perhaps matching TRBD1 or TRBD2 (6 bases each). Germline V gene sequence: CDR1 SEHNR, CDR2 FQNEAQ (reference sequence). V gave up 5 bases and J gave up 8 bases, with 19 bases separating them. CDR3 size: 15 residues. CDR3 nucleotide sequence: TGTGCCAGCAGCGGAGGGGGGCGAGCGGGTGATGAGCAGTTCTTC. As protein: CASSGGGRAGDEQFF.

This sequence joins TRBV2 and TRBJ2-7; 12 bases are a match to TRBD1. The CDR3 length is 13 residues. Per germline, CDR1 SNHLY and CDR2 FYNNEI. Trimming at V came to 8 bases and at J to 7 bases, leaving 6 bases not matched to a gene. CDR3 in amino acids: CASSGTGGGEQYF. The DNA of the CDR3 is TGTGCCAGCTCCGGGACAGGGGGCGGGGAGCAGTACTTC.

Ten or more counts support this clonotype. V and J are TRBV29-1 and TRBJ1-4; no clear D. The ends were cut back, 7 bases at V and 7 bases at J, with 16 bases in the middle. CDR1 and CDR2 from the germline V gene are SQVTM and ANQGSEA. The CDR3 has 13 residues. For the CDR3, the DNA is TGCAGCGCGTACAACCTGGCCGGTGAAAAACTGTTTTTT. Translation: CSAYNLAGEKLFF.

The sample holds many counts of this clonotype. The V call is TRBV7-2, the J call TRBJ1-2; possibly TRBD1 for D (6 bases). Germline lookup yields CDR1 SGHTA and CDR2 FQGNSA. With 4 bases removed from V and 6 bases from J, the gap between germline ends came to 15 bases. This CDR3 contains 14 residues. CDR3 sequence reads: CASSWDMKGNGYTF. DNA of the CDR3: TGTGCCAGCAGCTGGGACATGAAGGGGAATGGCTACACCTTC.

The chain has TRBV20-1 and TRBJ1-5, with D perhaps TRBD1 (5 bases). This CDR3 has 13 amino acids. Germline CDR1 reads DFQATT; CDR2 reads SNEGSKA (reference sequence). The V and J ends lost 5 bases and 2 bases respectively, with 10 bases between them. The chain's CDR3 is CSAGQIGNQPQHF. Here the CDR3 DNA reads TGCAGTGCTGGACAAATCGGCAATCAGCCCCAGCATTTT.

This clonotype was seen at least ten times. V and J are TRBV19 and TRBJ1-5, with TRBD1 matching over 7 bases. V shed 5 bases, J shed 3 bases, and the junction held 7 bases outside the gene matches. The CDR3 extends over 15 amino acids. CDR1 is LNHDA and CDR2 is SQIVND in the germline V gene (reference sequence). The CDR3 is CASSSRDSPNQPQHF. DNA of the CDR3: TGTGCCAGTAGTTCCCGGGACAGCCCCAATCAGCCCCAGCATTTT.

The chain combines TRBV11-2 with TRBJ2-1; 8 nucleotides agree with TRBD2. V lost 6 bases and J lost 14; bases outside the gene matches: 6. Per the germline V gene, CDR1 is SGHAT and CDR2 is FQNNGV. The CDR3 extends over 11 amino acids. DNA for the CDR3: TGTGCCAGCAGTGCCGGGACTAGGGAGTTCTTC. Protein sequence: CASSAGTREFF.

This clonotype was seen at least ten times. CDR3 region: CASGQGTGRTEAFF. The CDR3 DNA is TGTGCCAGCGGTCAGGGAACGGGGAGGACTGAAGCTTTCTTT. The chain carries TRBV5-4 and TRBJ1-1; D may be TRBD1 (5 bases). CDR1 and CDR2 (germline): SGHNT, YYREEE (reference sequence). This CDR3 is 14 amino acids long. Trimming left V 7 bases short and J 5 bases short, with 18 bases between.

This clonotype was counted at least ten times. For the CDR3, the DNA is TGTGCCAGCAGCCCGGGACTCCGCGCACCCAATCAGCCCCAGCATTTT. It encodes CASSPGLRAPNQPQHF. V is TRBV12-3 or TRBV12-4 and J is TRBJ1-5; a weak D match, TRBD1 (5 bases). The V end lost 6 bases, the J end lost 3 bases, and 18 bases lay between the germline ends. CDR3 length equals 16 residues.

This clonotype came up many times. The chain employs TRBV7-2 and TRBJ1-2; D is undetermined. The V end lost 3 bases, the J end lost 6 bases, and 14 bases lay between the germline ends. Germline V lookup: CDR1 SGHTA, CDR2 FQGNSA. This CDR3 has 14 residues. CDR3 sequence: CASSFFGVGDGYTF. In DNA, the CDR3 is TGTGCCAGCAGCTTCTTTGGGGTTGGGGATGGCTACACCTTC.

The table lists this clonotype with many counts. V and J are TRBV7-2 and TRBJ2-7, with 7 bases matching TRBD1. Germline CDR1 is SGHTA and CDR2 is FQGNSA. The CDR3 sequence is 15 residues long. V trimming: 2 bases; J trimming: 4 bases; junction bases outside the gene matches: 8. This CDR3 is CASSLLWDRRYEQYF. The DNA for the CDR3 is TGTGCCAGCAGCTTACTCTGGGACAGACGATACGAGCAGTACTTC.

At least ten counts were recorded for this clonotype. The chain joins TRBV6-2 or TRBV6-3 to TRBJ1-5; TRBD1 is a possible D gene (6 bases). The CDR3 loop spans 11 amino acids. V dropped 3 bases and J dropped 13 bases, with 10 bases sitting between them. The germline V gene encodes CDR1 MNHEY and CDR2 SVGEGT. CDR3 in amino acids: CASSYGGGQHF. The CDR3, as DNA: TGTGCCAGCAGTTATGGAGGGGGTCAGCATTTT.

Ten or more counts support this clonotype. The chain employs TRBV12-3 or TRBV12-4 and TRBJ1-1, with 9 bases identical to TRBD1. J gave up 4 bases and V 5 bases, and 2 bases lay outside the gene matches. The CDR3 runs to 13 residues. The CDR3 loop is CASSTGGVTEAFF. CDR3 DNA sequence: TGTGCCAGCAGTACAGGGGGCGTCACTGAAGCTTTCTTT.

In this sample, this clonotype turned up many times. V is TRBV12-3 or TRBV12-4 and J is TRBJ2-4; 10 positions match TRBD1. J gave up 7 bases and V 6 bases, and 9 bases lay outside the gene matches. The CDR3 has 15 amino acids. The CDR3 coding sequence is TGTGCCAGCAGCCCGACAGGGGGCGGTGGGAACATTCAGTACTTC. This encodes CASSPTGGGGNIQYF.

In its sample, this clonotype was seen many times. V usage is TRBV28 and J usage is TRBJ1-2; 7 bases are shared with TRBD1. CDR1 and CDR2 from the germline V gene are MDHEN and SYDVKM. V was pared by 5 bases and J by 2 bases, with 14 bases of the junction left unmatched. CDR3 length equals 17 residues. Written as DNA, the CDR3 is TGTGCCAGCAGTGCTCTAGGACAGGCCCTTTCAAACTATGGCTACACCTTC. Protein sequence: CASSALGQALSNYGYTF.

The table lists this clonotype with many counts. The chain combines TRBV20-1 with TRBJ2-5; D is perhaps TRBD2 (5 bases). The V end lost 1 base, the J end lost 4 bases, and 7 bases lay between the germline ends. There are 12 residues in the CDR3. Per germline, CDR1 DFQATT and CDR2 SNEGSKA (reference sequence). The CDR3 is CSARVGGETQYF. The CDR3 DNA is TGCAGTGCTAGAGTAGGAGGAGAGACCCAGTACTTC.

This clonotype showed up many times. The CDR3 DNA follows: TGTGCCAGCAGCGTCGGGACAGCCAGCACAGATACGCAGTATTTT. Amino acids: CASSVGTASTDTQYF. The chain uses TRBV7-2 and TRBJ2-3; 7 bases match TRBD1. V was clipped by 5 bases and J by 0 bases; unmatched bases: 5. The CDR3 is 15 residues long. CDR1 and CDR2 from the germline V gene are SGHTA and FQGNSA.

This clonotype was observed at least ten times. The chain combines TRBV6-1 with TRBJ2-7; D could derive from TRBD1 or TRBD2 (5 bases each). Per germline, CDR1 MNHNS and CDR2 SASEGT. The CDR3 has 14 residues. V lost 10 bases to trimming and J lost 0 bases, with 16 bases between them. Written as DNA, the CDR3 is TGTGCCACCCAAAGGACTGACAGCTCCTACGAGCAGTACTTC. It codes for CATQRTDSSYEQYF.

At least ten counts were recorded for this clonotype. V gene TRBV7-2 combines with J gene TRBJ1-1, with a possible D match to TRBD1 (5 bases). The CDR3 spans 15 residues. Between the trimmed V and J ends, which lost 2 bases and 1 base, there was a span of 11 bases. The germline gives CDR1 SGHTA, CDR2 FQGNSA. The CDR3 reads CASSLRGGGNTEAFF. CDR3 coding DNA: TGTGCCAGCAGCTTACGGGGGGGGGGGAACACTGAAGCTTTCTTT.

With regard to this clonotype: A much larger clone differs by one base, so this may be a read error. The rearrangement uses TRBV29-1 and TRBJ2-7, with D perhaps being TRBD1 or TRBD2 (5 bases each). V lost 7 bases to trimming and J lost 6 bases, with 13 bases between them. The CDR3 runs 11 residues. The germline V gene encodes CDR1 SQVTM and CDR2 ANQGSEA. DNA of the CDR3: TGCAGCGATGGGACCGAGGCCGAGCAGTACTTC. Protein sequence: CSDGTEAEQYF.

In its sample, this clonotype was seen a few times. The genes are TRBV2 and TRBJ2-2; unclear D gene. There are 15 residues in the CDR3. Germline V gives CDR1 SNHLY, CDR2 FYNNEI. V shed 8 bases and J shed 0 bases, with 13 bases lying between them. In DNA form, the CDR3 reads TGTGCCAGCTCCGAGGACCAGGCGAACACCGGGGAGCTGTTTTTT. Protein sequence: CASSEDQANTGELFF.

This clonotype was counted at least ten times. V gene TRBV27 combines with J gene TRBJ2-3; TRBD2 agrees at 10 bases. This CDR3 has 16 amino acids. Germline V CDR1 and CDR2: MNHEY, SMNVEV (reference sequence). The trim removed 4 bases at V and 7 bases at J, leaving 11 bases unmatched. The CDR3 sequence: CASSSPSGGAANTQYF. The CDR3 DNA follows: TGTGCCAGCAGTTCCCCCAGCGGGGGGGCCGCGAATACGCAGTATTTT.

Ten or more counts support this clonotype. The chain couples TRBV28 to TRBJ2-7, with D unresolved. In germline, CDR1 is MDHEN, CDR2 SYDVKM. The CDR3 has 13 residues. Trimming cost V 6 bases and J 2 bases, with 11 bases left between them. The CDR3 DNA reads as TGTGCCAGCAGGATGGAAGGCACCTACGAGCAGTACTTC. This codes for CASRMEGTYEQYF.